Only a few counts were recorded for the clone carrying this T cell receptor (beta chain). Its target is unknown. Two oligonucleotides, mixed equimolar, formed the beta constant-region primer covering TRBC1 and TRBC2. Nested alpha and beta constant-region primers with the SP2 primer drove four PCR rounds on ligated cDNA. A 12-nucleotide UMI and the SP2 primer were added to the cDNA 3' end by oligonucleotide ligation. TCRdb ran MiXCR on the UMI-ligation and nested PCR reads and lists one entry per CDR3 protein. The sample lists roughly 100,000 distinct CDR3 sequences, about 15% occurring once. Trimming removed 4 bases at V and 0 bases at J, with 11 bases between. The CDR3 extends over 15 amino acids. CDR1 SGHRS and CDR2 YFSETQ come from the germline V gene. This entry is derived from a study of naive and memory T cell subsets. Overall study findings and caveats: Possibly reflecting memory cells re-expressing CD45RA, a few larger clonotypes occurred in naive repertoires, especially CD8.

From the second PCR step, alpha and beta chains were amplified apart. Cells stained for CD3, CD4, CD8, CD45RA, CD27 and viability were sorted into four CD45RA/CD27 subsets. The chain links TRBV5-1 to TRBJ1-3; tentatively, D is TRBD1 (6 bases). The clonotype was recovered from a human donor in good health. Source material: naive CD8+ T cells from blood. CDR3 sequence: CASSTDSYSGNTIYF. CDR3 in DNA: TGCGCCAGCAGCACGGACAGCTACTCTGGAAACACCATATATTTT.